The 2 T cell receptor beta chains in this list originate from one sample, sequenced in a study of cytomegalovirus exposure and HLA in healthy donors. A multiplex PCR was run with 60 Vbeta primers and 13 Jbeta primers. This table comes from immunoSEQ multiplex PCR, and its TCRdb copy is limited to in-frame clones, with some not included. Seen here are roughly 93,000 clones, under 80% observed once, and the top ten hold roughly 8%. The sample taken for sequencing was PBMCs. The receptors shown here come from a human donor in good health.

The J gene is TRBJ1-5, the V gene TRBV23-1; D ambiguous. TRBV23-1 is recorded as an ORF, its role being uncertain. The germline V and J ends were trimmed by 2 bases and 5 bases, with 16 bases remaining between them. The CDR3 length is 16 residues. CDR3 nucleotide sequence: TGCGCCAGCAGTCAACCCGGGTGGCTTCTTTATCAGCCCCAGCATTTT. This gives the protein CASSQPGWLLYQPQHF.

The chain has TRBV5-6 and TRBJ1-6, with 8 bases identical to TRBD1. This CDR3 has 14 amino acids. Per germline, CDR1 SGHDT and CDR2 YYEEEE. J lost 9 bases, V lost 0 bases, and 2 bases had no gene match. CDR3 DNA sequence: TGTGCCAGCAGCTTGGACAGGGGGGGTTCACCCCTCCACTTT. Residues: CASSLDRGGSPLHF.